The rows below give T cell receptor beta chains drawn from one sample of a study of shared clonotypes between healthy human individuals. The protocol was immunoSEQ multiplex PCR, while the TCRdb copy is restricted to in-frame clones and leaves out a portion. The sample yields hundreds of thousands of clones, roughly 79% seen once. Sequenced material: PBMCs. Receptor source: a middle-aged woman in good health. Some clones in this sample may be carry-over from other donors' samples. Both conserved end residues are part of each CDR3. Fields, in order: clone size, J gene, D gene, V gene, CDR3 DNA, CDR3 protein. D genes are given only for firm matches. Clone size is given for some rows only: seen once, a few or many times, or a class if the clone is expanded.

many	TRBJ2-1	TRBD2	TRBV19	TGTGCCAGTAGTTCTACGGGAGGGCGGTACAATGAGCAGTTCTTC	CASSSTGGRYNEQFF
-	TRBJ2-7	-	TRBV7-7	TGTGCTAGCAGCCCCTCCCTGGGCGAGGAGCAGTACTTC	CASSPSLGEEQYF
-	TRBJ2-7	-	TRBV30	TGTGCCTGGGGCGCTTACGAGCAGTACTTC	CAWGAYEQYF
-	TRBJ1-1	TRBD1	TRBV28	TGTGCCAGCAGCCCAGGAGCGGACTTCTGGGGACAGGGTGGCTCTGGGAACACTGAAGCTTTCTTT	CASSPGADFWGQGGSGNTEAFF
-	TRBJ2-7	-	TRBV4-3	TGCGCCAGCAGCCCATTCGTGGGGGTTTCCTACGAGCAGTACTTC	CASSPFVGVSYEQYF
-	TRBJ2-5	TRBD1	TRBV5-1	TGCGCCAGCAGCTTTACGGGACAGCAAGAGACCCAGTACTTC	CASSFTGQQETQYF
-	TRBJ2-7	TRBD1	TRBV28	TGTGCCAGCAGTAGGACAGGGTTCCCCACCTACGAGCAGTACTTC	CASSRTGFPTYEQYF
-	TRBJ1-1	-	TRBV6-5	TGTGCCAGCAGTTACTCCGGGGTCGGGGGGGCAGCTTTCTTT	CASSYSGVGGAAFF
many	TRBJ2-1	-	TRBV29-1	TGCAGCGTTGTAAGAGGGAATGAGCAGTTCTTC	CSVVRGNEQFF
-	TRBJ1-2	-	TRBV7-2	TGTGCCAGCAGTCAAGCCCTCAGGAACAATGGCTACACCTTC	CASSQALRNNGYTF
-	TRBJ2-7	TRBD1	TRBV6-6	TGTGCCAGCAGTTCAGCGGGACAGGGCTACGAGCAGTACTTC	CASSSAGQGYEQYF
-	TRBJ2-7	TRBD1	TRBV27	TGTGCCAGCAGTCCTCTTTTTGAGACAGGGGGCTCCTACGAGCAGTACTTC	CASSPLFETGGSYEQYF
-	TRBJ2-3	-	TRBV19	TGTGCCAGTAGTCTCGGACCCACCACAGATACGCAGTATTTT	CASSLGPTTDTQYF
-	TRBJ2-7	TRBD1	TRBV5-5	TGTGCCAGCAGCCACGGGACAGGGGGGGAGCAGTACTTC	CASSHGTGGEQYF
-	TRBJ2-6	TRBD1	TRBV5-4	TGTGCCAGCAGCTTGGGACAGGGGGCTTCTGGGGCCAACGTCCTGACTTTC	CASSLGQGASGANVLTF
-	TRBJ2-5	TRBD2	TRBV5-1	TGCGCCAGCAGTCATGGACTAGCGGGGGAGACCCAGTACTTC	CASSHGLAGETQYF
-	TRBJ1-5	-	TRBV7-2	TGTGCCAGCAGCTTAGGGGATGGGGGGGAACGGCATCAGCCCCAGCATTTT	CASSLGDGGERHQPQHF
once	TRBJ1-3	TRBD1	TRBV10-3	TGTGCCATCAGTGAATCAGGGGGCCTGGGTGGAAACACCATATATTTT	CAISESGGLGGNTIYF
-	TRBJ2-6	-	TRBV5-1	TGCGCCAGCAGCGCGGGACACCTCTCTGGGGCCAACGTCCTGACTTTC	CASSAGHLSGANVLTF
-	TRBJ2-7	-	TRBV7-8	TGTGCCAGCAGCTTATCCTCAGTCCCCTACGAGCAGTACTTC	CASSLSSVPYEQYF
-	TRBJ2-7	-	TRBV30	TGTGCCTGGAGTGGTGCAGGCAACGCGTACTTC	CAWSGAGNAYF
many	TRBJ1-1	-	TRBV6-5	TGTGCCAGCAGTTACTCGGGACGGGCGAACACTGAAGCTTTCTTT	CASSYSGRANTEAFF
-	TRBJ2-5	-	TRBV19	TGTGCCAGTACCCAGGGGCACCCACGTGACCAGTACTTC	CASTQGHPRDQYF
few	TRBJ2-2	-	TRBV7-9	TGTGCCAGCAGCCCCGCAGACACCGGGGAGCTGTTTTTT	CASSPADTGELFF
few	TRBJ2-3	-	TRBV11-3	TGTGCCAGCAGCTTAGGAGGGAGCACAGATACGCAGTATTTT	CASSLGGSTDTQYF
-	TRBJ2-7	TRBD2	TRBV4-2	TGTGCCAGCAGCCCCGCCACTAGCGGTATTTCCTACGAGCAGTACTTC	CASSPATSGISYEQYF
few	TRBJ2-1	-	TRBV19	TGTGCCAGTAGTGTCGGCTCCTACAATGAGCAGTTCTTC	CASSVGSYNEQFF
-	TRBJ2-4	-	TRBV21-1	TGTGCCAGCAGACCTAAGGGGGCCAAAAACATTCAGTACTTC	CASRPKGAKNIQYF
-	TRBJ2-7	-	TRBV6-1	TGTGCCAGCAGTGGCAGGATTAATAAAGGCTACGAGCAGTACTTC	CASSGRINKGYEQYF
-	TRBJ2-1	-	TRBV11-2	TGTGCCAGCAGCTTAGACTATCGGAATGAGCAGTTCTTC	CASSLDYRNEQFF
few	TRBJ2-3	TRBD2	TRBV6-1	TGTGCCAGCACCCAGCGGGAGAGCACAGATACGCAGTATTTT	CASTQRESTDTQYF
-	TRBJ2-2	-	TRBV6-1	TGTGCCAGCAGTGTTACAGGGACGAACACCGGGGAGCTGTTTTTT	CASSVTGTNTGELFF
few	TRBJ1-4	-	TRBV28	TGTGCCAGCAGTGCTCGGTTCGGGGCTAATGAAAAACTGTTTTTT	CASSARFGANEKLFF
-	TRBJ2-5	-	TRBV19	TGTGCCAGTAGTGCCACAGGGATGGAGACCCAGTACTTC	CASSATGMETQYF
-	TRBJ1-5	-	TRBV6-6	TGTGCCAGCAGTTACGTCTACAGGGATCAGCCCCAGCATTTT	CASSYVYRDQPQHF
-	TRBJ2-4	-	TRBV11-3	TGTGCCAGCAGCTTAGGGGGTCAGGGGAGTCAAAACATTCAGTACTTC	CASSLGGQGSQNIQYF
few	TRBJ2-3	-	TRBV30	TGTGCCTGGACCAATCCCCAGGTTGGCCCAGATACGCAGTATTTT	CAWTNPQVGPDTQYF
-	TRBJ2-5	TRBD2	TRBV4-1	TGCGCCAGCAGCCACCCTATTGGGACTAGCGGGAGGTTAGGTGAGACCCAGTACTTC	CASSHPIGTSGRLGETQYF
-	TRBJ1-1	TRBD1	TRBV5-4	TGTGCCAGCAGCATAGGGACAGGGGGCTGGACTGAAGCTTTCTTT	CASSIGTGGWTEAFF
-	TRBJ2-2	-	TRBV7-2	TGTGCCAGCAGCTTAGATAGGGGTACCGGGGAGCTGTTTTTT	CASSLDRGTGELFF
once	TRBJ2-6	TRBD1	TRBV5-1	TGCGCCAGCAGCCCCCATACAGGGGCCGGGGCCAACGTCCTGACTTTC	CASSPHTGAGANVLTF
-	TRBJ2-7	TRBD1	TRBV18	TGTGCCAGCTCACCACCCGGGACAGGGCCCGAGCAGTACTTC	CASSPPGTGPEQYF
-	TRBJ1-3	-	TRBV11-2	TGTGCCAGCAGCTACGACCGAAACTCTGGAAACACCATATATTTT	CASSYDRNSGNTIYF
-	TRBJ1-2	-	TRBV5-5	TGTGCCAGCAGCTTGGACAGGTTTAGTGGCTACACCTTC	CASSLDRFSGYTF
few	TRBJ1-3	-	TRBV2	TGTGCCAGCAGTAGTAACTCTGGAAACACCATATATTTT	CASSSNSGNTIYF
-	TRBJ2-6	-	TRBV2	TGTGCCAGCAGTGATCCGGGGGCCGGGGCCAACGTCCTGACTTTC	CASSDPGAGANVLTF
-	TRBJ1-1	-	TRBV18	TGTGCCAGCTCATCCCGGGACTCCGGAGGGAACACTGAAGCTTTCTTT	CASSSRDSGGNTEAFF
-	TRBJ1-1	-	TRBV29-1	TGCAGCGCCGCCCAGGGGAACACTGAAGCTTTCTTT	CSAAQGNTEAFF
-	TRBJ2-7	-	TRBV9	TGTGCCAGCAGCGTAGGGGGGCAGGCGTACGAGCAGTACTTC	CASSVGGQAYEQYF
-	TRBJ2-7	-	TRBV4-1	TGCGCCAGCAGCCAAGGAGGGGGCTACGAGCAGTACTTC	CASSQGGGYEQYF
-	TRBJ2-7	-	TRBV28	TGTGCCAGCTACGACATCAACACCTACGAGCAGTACTTC	CASYDINTYEQYF
-	TRBJ1-6	-	TRBV4-1	TGCGCCAGCAGCCAAGTACAGGGATCACCCCTCCACTTT	CASSQVQGSPLHF
-	TRBJ2-1	TRBD2	TRBV28	TGTGCCAGCAGTTTAAGGGTGCGGGAGGCCTACAATGAGCAGTTCTTC	CASSLRVREAYNEQFF
-	TRBJ2-5	TRBD1	TRBV29-1	TGCAGCGTCGTCCGGGACAGGGAGGAGACCCAGTACTTC	CSVVRDREETQYF
-	TRBJ2-1	TRBD2	TRBV30	TGTGCCTGGGGACCCGGGACTAGCGGGTCTAATGAGCAGTTCTTC	CAWGPGTSGSNEQFF